The 23 T cell receptor beta chains below all came from one sample that was sequenced in a study of blood T cell repertoires in COVID-19. Only in-frame clones appear in the TCRdb table, and some are missing; sequencing was by immunoSEQ multiplex PCR. In the table there are approximately 300,000 clones, roughly nine tenths of which are singletons. The source material was PBMCs or T cells enriched from blood (not recorded which). These receptor sequences come from a man in his fifties or sixties who had recovered from COVID-19.

The chain links TRBV6-2 or TRBV6-3 to TRBJ2-1; the match to TRBD2 covers 10 bases. V shed 5 bases and J 9 bases; nucleotides not matched to a gene: 7. CDR3 length: 14 amino acids. CDR1 is MNHEY, CDR2 SVGEGT, per germline. CDR3 amino acids: CASSGAIAGGEQFF. In DNA, the CDR3 is TGTGCCAGCAGTGGAGCTATAGCGGGAGGTGAGCAGTTCTTC.

The rearrangement uses TRBV2 and TRBJ1-2, with D uncertain. Germline lookup yields CDR1 SNHLY and CDR2 FYNNEI. V gave up 3 bases and J gave up 6 bases, with 20 bases separating them. The CDR3 length is 16 residues. The CDR3 DNA is TGTGCCAGCAGTGATGTTCCGGTTAGCCCTCAGCATGGCTACACCTTC. Encoded protein: CASSDVPVSPQHGYTF.

This clone has a handful of counts. The genes are TRBV13 and TRBJ1-4; 9 bases map to TRBD1. The ends lost 5 bases at V and 8 bases at J; junction bases unmatched: 9. In germline, CDR1 is PRHDT, CDR2 FYEKMQ (reference sequence). The length of the CDR3 is 15 residues. In nucleotides, the CDR3 is TGTGCCAGCAGCATACAGGGGGCAGGGGAAGAAAAACTGTTTTTT. Its translation: CASSIQGAGEEKLFF.

The chain combines TRBV7-2 with TRBJ2-1; 10 nucleotides match TRBD2. Germline V gives CDR1 SGHTA, CDR2 FQGNSA. The CDR3 consists of 15 residues. Trimming took 4 bases from V and 4 from J; bases not matched to a gene: 4. CDR3 sequence reads: CASSSVAGGYNEQFF. In DNA, the CDR3 is TGTGCCAGCAGCTCCGTAGCGGGAGGTTACAATGAGCAGTTCTTC. Based on the CDR3 plus reference TRBV7-2 and TRBJ2-1, the full variable domain is GAGVSQSPSNKVTEKGKDVELRCDPISGHTALYWYRQSLGQGLEFLIYFQGNSAPDKSGLPSDRFSAERTGGSVSTLTIQRTQQEDSAVYLCASSSVAGGYNEQFFGPGTRLTVL.

This clone has a count of ten or more. The chain carries TRBV19 and TRBJ1-2, with D possibly being TRBD1 (6 bases). Trimming shortened V by 3 bases and J by 2 bases, and 13 bases separated the two germline ends. Germline V gene data show CDR1 as LNHDA and CDR2 as SQIVND (reference sequence). The CDR3 covers 15 residues. CDR3 in amino acids: CASSIKRGQNYGYTF. In DNA form, the CDR3 reads TGTGCCAGTAGTATCAAGCGGGGACAAAACTATGGCTACACCTTC.

The chain carries TRBV27 and TRBJ1-5, with 9 bases aligning to TRBD1. The CDR3 runs to 15 residues. Trimming removed 5 bases from V and 6 bases from J; junction bases left unmatched: 8. Per the germline V gene, CDR1 is MNHEY and CDR2 is SMNVEV (reference sequence). CDR3 in DNA: TGTGCCAGCAGTCCCCAAGACAGGGGGTCTCAGCCCCAGCATTTT. This sequence encodes CASSPQDRGSQPQHF.

This chain joins TRBV28 and TRBJ2-5, with 9 positions matching TRBD1. The J segment lost 2 bases and the V segment lost 2 bases, leaving 3 bases of the junction unmatched. The CDR3 consists of 15 residues. CDR1 MDHEN and CDR2 SYDVKM come from the germline V gene. In DNA, the CDR3 is TGTGCCAGCAGTTTAAGGGGACAGGGTCAAGAGACCCAGTACTTC. Its protein is CASSLRGQGQETQYF.

This clone was picked up one time. The CDR3 region is CASSEALRRTSGPKGYETQYF. The CDR3 coding sequence is TGTGCCAGCAGTGAAGCGCTTCGTCGGACTAGCGGCCCGAAGGGGTACGAGACCCAGTACTTC. The V gene is TRBV6-1, the J gene TRBJ2-5, with TRBD2 matching 10 bases. With V trimmed by 0 bases and J by 5 bases, 21 bases remained unmatched. This CDR3 spans 21 amino acids. Germline V lookup: CDR1 MNHNS, CDR2 SASEGT.

V and J are TRBV5-1 and TRBJ2-7, with 9 nucleotides matching TRBD1. The germline V gene encodes CDR1 SGHRS and CDR2 YFSETQ. V was pared by 3 bases and J by 7 bases, with 8 bases of the junction left unmatched. CDR3 length: 14 residues. The CDR3 DNA follows: TGCGCCAGCAGCTCCAACAGGGGGCTCGGAGAGCAGTACTTC. Its translation: CASSSNRGLGEQYF. Looking up the rest from reference TRBV5-1 and TRBJ2-7 gives the full variable domain: KAGVTQTPRYLIKTRGQQVTLSCSPISGHRSVSWYQQTPGQGLQFLFEYFSETQRNKGNFPGRFSGRQFSNSRSEMNVSTLELGDSALYLCASSSNRGLGEQYFGPGTRLTVT.

V is TRBV27 and J is TRBJ1-5; TRBD1 is a possible D gene (5 bases). Germline values: CDR1 MNHEY, CDR2 SMNVEV (reference sequence). This CDR3 region has 16 residues. V was shortened by 6 bases and J by 6 bases, with 21 bases between the two germline ends. CDR3 in DNA: TGTGCCAGCAGAGGAGTGCGCGAGTGGGGGGGTCAGCCCCAGCATTTT. Its protein is CASRGVREWGGQPQHF.

The chain has TRBV10-3 and TRBJ1-2; D might be TRBD1 (5 bases). CDR1 and CDR2 from the germline V gene are ENHRY and SYGVKD. With 6 bases removed from V and 8 bases from J, the gap between germline ends came to 22 bases. The CDR3 is 15 residues long. The CDR3: CAISSPGGTSNGYTF. For the CDR3, the DNA is TGTGCCATCAGCTCCCCCGGGGGGACGAGTAACGGCTACACCTTC.

This clone was observed once. V usage is TRBV2 and J usage is TRBJ2-7; TRBD2 matches at 8 bases. The CDR3 has 15 residues. The ends lost 6 bases at V and 0 bases at J; junction bases unmatched: 7. Germline V gene sequence: CDR1 SNHLY, CDR2 FYNNEI. CDR3 in DNA: TGTGCCAGCAGGCCGGGACTAGGGGTCTCCTACGAGCAGTACTTC. It specifies CASRPGLGVSYEQYF.

This chain joins TRBV25-1 and TRBJ2-3; TRBD2 aligns across 14 bases. V lost 5 bases to trimming and J lost 3 bases; unmatched junction nucleotides: 4. The length of the CDR3 is 16 residues. Per germline, CDR1 MGHDK and CDR2 SYGVNS. The CDR3 protein is CASSRGTSGRTDTQYF. In nucleotides, the CDR3 is TGTGCCAGCAGTAGAGGGACTAGCGGGAGAACAGATACGCAGTATTTT.

This chain joins TRBV18 and TRBJ2-3; the D gene is possibly TRBD2 (5 bases). Trimming took off 3 bases at V and 0 bases at J, with 19 bases between the two ends. The germline V gene has CDR1 KGHSH and CDR2 LQKENI. CDR3 size: 18 residues. The CDR3 DNA follows: TGTGCCAGCTCACCGAGCGGTGTAGGGCCCTCTAGCACAGATACGCAGTATTTT. It yields the protein CASSPSGVGPSSTDTQYF. Full variable domain (rest looked up from reference TRBV18 and TRBJ2-3): NAGVMQNPRHLVRRRGQEARLRCSPMKGHSHVYWYRQLPEEGLKFMVYLQKENIIDESGMPKERFSAEFPKEGPSILRIQQVVRGDSAAYFCASSPSGVGPSSTDTQYFGPGTRLTVL.

The gene calls are TRBV24-1 and TRBJ1-6, with unresolved D. This CDR3 has 13 residues. The V gene lost 5 bases and the J gene lost 4 bases, with 5 bases spanning the gap. Germline V gene data show CDR1 as KGHDR and CDR2 as SFDVKD. CDR3 protein: CATSAEYNSPLHF. In DNA, the CDR3 is TGTGCCACCAGTGCGGAGTATAATTCACCCCTCCACTTT.

V gene TRBV3-1 (or the pseudogene TRBV3-2) combines with J gene TRBJ1-1, with 8 nucleotides matching TRBD1. CDR1 LGHDT and CDR2 YNNKEL come from the germline V gene (reference sequence). The CDR3 loop spans 14 amino acids. V shed 4 bases and J 1 base; nucleotides not matched to a gene: 2. CDR3 DNA sequence: TGTGCCAGCAGCCTCGGACAGGGGAACACTGAAGCTTTCTTT. Translating it yields CASSLGQGNTEAFF.

This clone has a single count. V is TRBV30 and J is TRBJ2-2, with D tentatively TRBD2 (7 bases). Trimming cost V 4 bases and J 7 bases, with 19 bases left between them. Per the germline V gene, CDR1 is GTSNPN and CDR2 is SVGIG (reference sequence). The CDR3 has 15 residues. CDR3 sequence reads: CAWTWGGSQYGELFF. The CDR3 bases are TGTGCCTGGACCTGGGGGGGCAGCCAATACGGGGAGCTGTTTTTT.

This chain uses TRBV18 with TRBJ2-5; tentatively, D is TRBD1 (6 bases). In germline, CDR1 is KGHSH, CDR2 LQKENI. The CDR3 has 11 amino acids. The V gene lost 7 bases and the J gene lost 6 bases, with 9 bases spanning the gap. The CDR3 bases are TGTGCCAGCTTGAGGGGGAAGACCCAGTACTTC. This gives the protein CASLRGKTQYF.

In its sample, this clone was seen once. The chain recombines TRBV2 with TRBJ2-5; 7 bases line up with TRBD1. CDR1 is SNHLY and CDR2 is FYNNEI in the germline V gene. J gave up 4 bases and V 6 bases, and 2 bases lay outside the gene matches. This CDR3 spans 12 amino acids. The CDR3 DNA reads TGTGCCAGCAGCCGACAGGGAGAGACCCAGTACTTC. The encoded protein is CASSRQGETQYF.

This chain uses TRBV6-6 with TRBJ1-5; possibly TRBD1 for D (6 bases). CDR1 is MNHNY and CDR2 is SVGAGI in the germline V gene (reference sequence). This CDR3 has 16 amino acids. Trimming removed 0 bases at V and 2 bases at J, with 11 bases between. As DNA, the CDR3 is TGTGCCAGCAGTTACTCGCTACAGGGAGGCAATCAGCCCCAGCATTTT. This translates into CASSYSLQGGNQPQHF.

This clone appeared a few times. This sequence joins TRBV19 and TRBJ2-3; 13 bases are a match to TRBD2. Germline V gene lookup returns CDR1 LNHDA and CDR2 SQIVND (reference sequence). V lost 10 bases and J lost 0; bases outside the gene matches: 4. There are 15 residues in the CDR3. The CDR3 loop reads CATGTSGASTDTQYF. The DNA of the CDR3 is TGTGCCACCGGGACTAGCGGGGCTAGCACAGATACGCAGTATTTT.

The table lists this clone with a count of one. The V and J genes are TRBV7-9 and TRBJ1-4; 8 bases are shared with TRBD1. The CDR3 covers 16 residues. The J segment lost 6 bases and the V segment lost 2 bases, leaving 8 bases of the junction unmatched. The V gene's germline CDR1 is SEHNR and CDR2 FQNEAQ (reference sequence). The CDR3 loop reads CASSLSPGGAYEKLFF. CDR3 bases: TGTGCCAGCAGCTTAAGTCCAGGGGGCGCGTATGAAAAACTGTTTTTT.

The chain uses TRBV12-3 or TRBV12-4 and TRBJ1-2; no clear D gene. This CDR3 has 13 residues. The ends were cut back, 3 bases at V and 8 bases at J, with 13 bases in the middle. CDR3 DNA sequence: TGTGCCAGCAGTTTTGTGATCAGTTGGGGCTACACCTTC. Residues: CASSFVISWGYTF.